This entry describes one T cell receptor beta chain. The data were obtained in a study of T cell clones after liver transplantation. This table comes from immunoSEQ multiplex PCR, and its TCRdb copy is limited to in-frame clones, with some not included. The sample yields 65,000 to 85,000 clones, roughly 84% seen once. With 6 bases clipped from V and 8 bases from J, the junction kept 11 bases outside the gene matches. Germline CDR1 and CDR2: MNHNY and SVGAGI (reference sequence). The CDR3 totals 14 residues. The chain carries TRBV6-6 and TRBJ2-3; 7 bases are a match to TRBD1. The sequencing used CD4+ T cells from blood, collected 48 to 50 months after liver transplant. The sequence was collected from a human patient who received a liver transplant. The T cells may partly be graft donor cells. For the CDR3, the DNA is TGTGCCAGCAGGGGGACAGCTTATGGAGGTACGCAGTATTTT. It is translated as CASRGTAYGGTQYF.